This passage covers 8 T cell receptor beta chains from one sample sequenced in a study of CD8 T cells in Susac syndrome. Random hexamers primed reverse transcription of roughly 0.5 to 1 ug RNA. TCRdb re-derived calls from the immunoSEQ multiplex PCR reads in MiXCR, one entry per CDR3 protein. The sample has hundreds of thousands of distinct CDR3 sequences, approximately 92% seen once. Input material: CD4+ T cells from PBMCs. The receptors derive from a human donor with multiple sclerosis.

This chain links TRBV29-1 with TRBJ2-3; 10 bases map to TRBD1. Germline trimming cut 6 bases from V and 4 bases from J; bases unmatched to any gene: 7. CDR3 length equals 14 residues. Per the germline V gene, CDR1 is SQVTM and CDR2 is ANQGSEA. The CDR3, as DNA: TGCAGCGTGGCGGACAGGGGGGACGCAGATACGCAGTATTTT. This encodes CSVADRGDADTQYF.

The chain is built from TRBV28 and TRBJ2-1; no reliable D call. Per germline, CDR1 MDHEN and CDR2 SYDVKM. CDR3 length: 15 residues. V lost 4 bases and J lost 7, with 17 bases in between. The CDR3 region is CASSSTGPRRNEQFF. CDR3 DNA sequence: TGTGCCAGCAGTTCTACCGGGCCGCGAAGGAATGAGCAGTTCTTC.

The chain has TRBV18 and TRBJ1-1; D might be TRBD1 (5 bases). Germline V gene data show CDR1 as KGHSH and CDR2 as LQKENI. The CDR3 loop spans 16 amino acids. The V and J ends lost 6 bases and 1 base respectively, with 18 bases between them. The CDR3 region has the DNA TGTGCCAGCTCCATAACGGGACGGTCAGAGAACACTGAAGCTTTCTTT. Translating gives CASSITGRSENTEAFF.

The genes are TRBV10-3 and TRBJ2-7; the D gene is possibly TRBD2 (7 bases). Germline loops: CDR1 ENHRY, CDR2 SYGVKD. The V end lost 0 bases, the J end lost 5 bases, and 14 bases lay between the germline ends. The CDR3 length is 15 residues. The CDR3 loop reads CAISESRGGFHEQYF. CDR3 coding DNA: TGTGCCATCAGTGAGTCTCGCGGGGGCTTCCACGAGCAGTACTTC.

The chain combines TRBV6-1 with TRBJ1-6; D is unclear. With 2 bases removed from V and 8 bases from J, the gap between germline ends came to 7 bases. Germline V gene data show CDR1 as MNHNS and CDR2 as SASEGT. CDR3 size: 13 residues. The CDR3 reads CASSEIADSPLHF. CDR3 in DNA: TGTGCCAGCAGTGAAATAGCCGATTCACCCCTCCACTTT.

V and J are TRBV20-1 and TRBJ1-5; 8 bases are a match to TRBD1. Germline V lookup: CDR1 DFQATT, CDR2 SNEGSKA (reference sequence). The trim removed 6 bases at V and 0 bases at J, leaving 7 bases unmatched. This CDR3 has 15 amino acids. The CDR3 DNA is TGCAGTGCCGGACAGGGTGGGATTAGCAATCAGCCCCAGCATTTT. It encodes CSAGQGGISNQPQHF.

The rearrangement links TRBV18 to TRBJ2-1; tentative D call: TRBD1 (5 bases). From germline, CDR1 is KGHSH and CDR2 LQKENI. Trimming removed 0 bases at V and 5 bases at J, with 11 bases between. This CDR3 region has 15 residues. This CDR3 is CASSPPGPLDNEQFF. CDR3 DNA: TGTGCCAGCTCACCACCGGGGCCCCTTGACAATGAGCAGTTCTTC.

This sequence joins TRBV18 and TRBJ2-3; 8 bases are a match to TRBD2. Trimming took 0 bases from V and 10 from J; bases not matched to a gene: 12. CDR1 and CDR2 (germline): KGHSH, LQKENI. The CDR3 extends over 16 amino acids. Here the CDR3 DNA reads TGTGCCAGCTCACCACCGACGGGAGGGCACATCAGGGCGCAGTATTTT. This encodes CASSPPTGGHIRAQYF.